This is a list of T cell receptor beta chains from one sample in a study of CD8 T cells in ankylosing spondylitis. A single record per CDR3 protein comes from TCRdb applying MiXCR to the 5' RACE reads. Among hundreds of thousands of distinct CDR3 sequences listed, 18% were seen once. Sequenced material: blood, either unsorted or a sorted T cell fraction (not recorded which). The receptors come from a male donor with ankylosing spondylitis. Both conserved end residues are part of each CDR3. Fields, in order: clone size, J gene, V gene, D gene, CDR3 protein, CDR3 DNA. D genes are given only for firm matches. Only part of the rows carry a size: once, few, many, or a class if the clone is expanded.

few TRBJ2-3 TRBV6-2/TRBV6-3 . CASSNPTLISGDTQYF TGTGCCAGCAGTAACCCGACACTCATCTCAGGGGATACGCAGTATTTT
many TRBJ2-2 TRBV29-1 TRBD2 CSVESGGRNTGELFF TGCAGCGTTGAAAGCGGGGGGAGAAACACCGGGGAGCTGTTTTTT
. TRBJ1-6 TRBV3-1 TRBD1 CASSQDATGAFDSPLHF TGTGCCAGCAGCCAAGATGCGACAGGGGCCTTCGATTCACCCCTCCACTTT
. TRBJ2-7 TRBV12-3/TRBV12-4 . CASSFRTVEYEQYF TGTGCCAGCAGTTTTAGAACAGTTGAATACGAGCAGTACTTC
. TRBJ1-1 TRBV7-9 . CASSHDSPEAFF TGTGCCAGCAGCCACGACAGCCCAGAAGCTTTCTTT
few TRBJ2-7 TRBV4-1 TRBD1 CASSQGDRGEQYF TGCGCCAGCAGCCAAGGGGACAGGGGCGAGCAGTACTTC
few TRBJ2-1 TRBV4-1 TRBD2 CASSQSPSGGYNEQFF TGCGCCAGCAGCCAATCTCCTAGCGGGGGATACAATGAGCAGTTCTTC
few TRBJ2-1 TRBV9 . CASSGGVNEQFF TGTGCCAGCAGCGGGGGAGTCAATGAGCAGTTCTTC
few TRBJ2-5 TRBV12-3/TRBV12-4 . CASTTGETQYF TGTGCCAGCACCACAGGGGAGACCCAGTACTTC
many TRBJ2-1 TRBV29-1 TRBD2 CSVEVLAGGWGPNEQFF TGCAGCGTTGAAGTTTTAGCGGGAGGTTGGGGTCCTAATGAGCAGTTCTTC
many TRBJ2-3 TRBV10-2 . CASSEGLYTQYF TGCGCCAGCAGTGAGGGCCTATATACGCAGTATTTT
few TRBJ2-7 TRBV6-2/TRBV6-3 . CASKNRNYDEQYF TGTGCCAGCAAGAACAGGAACTACGACGAGCAGTACTTC
many TRBJ2-1 TRBV4-2 TRBD2 CASSQVLAGGYEQFF TGTGCCAGCAGCCAAGTCTTGGCGGGAGGATATGAGCAGTTCTTC
. TRBJ2-7 TRBV29-1 . CSGTGSSYEQYF TGCAGCGGAACAGGGAGCTCCTACGAGCAGTACTTC
. TRBJ2-7 TRBV5-1 . CASSADRSYEQYF TGCGCCAGCAGTGCCGACAGGAGCTACGAGCAGTACTTC
. TRBJ2-7 TRBV5-1 TRBD2 CASSLPAGSPGLTYEQYF TGCGCCAGCAGCTTGCCAGCGGGATCTCCTGGGTTAACCTACGAGCAGTACTTC
. TRBJ2-7 TRBV2 TRBD1 CASSQRRDRVAYEQYF TGTGCCAGCAGTCAACGCCGGGACAGGGTCGCCTACGAGCAGTACTTC
few TRBJ2-2 TRBV11-2 TRBD1 CASSLVSRGTGPWGELFF TGTGCCAGCAGCTTGGTATCCCGAGGGACAGGGCCCTGGGGGGAGCTGTTTTTT
. TRBJ1-1 TRBV4-1 . CASSQVFPGANTEAFF TGCGCCAGCAGCCAAGTTTTCCCAGGGGCGAACACTGAAGCTTTCTTT
few TRBJ1-1 TRBV6-5 . CASSYSTGRMNTEAFF TGTGCCAGCAGTTACTCTACAGGTCGCATGAACACTGAAGCTTTCTTT
. TRBJ1-1 TRBV29-1 . CSVEDINTEAFF TGCAGCGTTGAAGATATTAACACTGAAGCTTTCTTT
few TRBJ2-1 TRBV12-3/TRBV12-4 . CASSLGGVNEQFF TGTGCCAGCAGTTTAGGAGGTGTGAATGAGCAGTTCTTC
few TRBJ2-7 TRBV4-1 TRBD2 CASSQSGRAGAEEQYF TGCGCCAGCAGCCAGTCTGGGAGAGCGGGGGCCGAGGAGCAGTACTTC
once TRBJ2-1 TRBV6-5 . CEGGSSSYSGQVNNEQFF TGTGAGGGAGGGAGCAGCAGTTACTCGGGACAGGTCAACAATGAGCAGTTCTTC
. TRBJ2-1 TRBV4-2 TRBD2 CASSQEPGLADYNEQFF TGTGCCAGCAGCCAAGAACCGGGACTAGCAGATTACAATGAGCAGTTCTTC
many TRBJ2-1 TRBV29-1 . CSVGPNEQFF TGCAGCGTCGGACCTAATGAGCAGTTCTTC
many TRBJ2-2 TRBV27 TRBD1 CASSLLGQGGGELFF TGTGCCAGCAGTTTATTGGGACAGGGCGGCGGGGAGCTGTTTTTT
few TRBJ2-1 TRBV7-9 . CASSFDSNEQFF TGTGCCAGCAGCTTCGATTCCAATGAGCAGTTCTTC
many TRBJ2-5 TRBV29-1 . CSVADLGGETQYF TGCAGCGTTGCAGATCTAGGTGGTGAGACCCAGTACTTC
. TRBJ2-7 TRBV4-1 . CASSQEDSATYEQYF TGCGCCAGCAGCCAAGAGGACAGTGCAACCTACGAGCAGTACTTC
few TRBJ1-4 TRBV6-5 . CASSYLGEANEKLFF TGTGCCAGCAGTTACCTTGGAGAAGCTAATGAAAAACTGTTTTTT
. TRBJ1-1 TRBV4-1 . CASSQDPENTEAFF TGCGCCAGCAGCCAAGATCCGGAGAACACTGAAGCTTTCTTT
. TRBJ2-7 TRBV7-3 TRBD2 CASSPSSGPAYEQYF TGTGCCAGCAGCCCATCTAGCGGGCCAGCCTACGAGCAGTACTTC
few TRBJ2-3 TRBV5-1 TRBD2 CASSLGLAGVGDTQYF TGCGCCAGCAGCTTGGGACTAGCGGGAGTTGGAGATACGCAGTATTTT
few TRBJ2-3 TRBV7-9 . CASSLAPASPLDTQYF TGTGCCAGCAGCTTAGCCCCCGCAAGCCCGTTAGATACGCAGTATTTT
. TRBJ1-4 TRBV4-1 . CASSPMFF TGCGCCAGCAGCCCCATGTTTTTT
. TRBJ2-1 TRBV11-1 TRBD2 CASRPMSGRAWDEQFF TGTGCCAGCAGGCCGATGAGCGGGAGGGCCTGGGATGAGCAGTTCTTC
many TRBJ1-1 TRBV20-1 . CSSLSRRRGDINTEAFF TGCAGTTCACTTAGCAGGCGACGGGGGGATATTAACACTGAAGCTTTCTTT
few TRBJ2-1 TRBV9 . CASSVLQEEQFF TGTGCCAGCAGCGTCCTCCAGGAGGAGCAGTTCTTC
. TRBJ2-5 TRBV11-3 TRBD2 CASSGRAGGRNQETQYF TGTGCCAGCAGCGGCCGAGCGGGGGGGCGTAATCAAGAGACCCAGTACTTC
once TRBJ2-5 TRBV10-2 . CASSVGRTQETQYF TGCGCCAGCAGTGTGGGCAGAACCCAAGAGACCCAGTACTTC
. TRBJ1-2 TRBV20-1 . CSTSGVEPPTNYGYTF TGCAGTACCTCAGGGGTGGAGCCCCCCACTAACTATGGCTACACCTTC
few TRBJ2-5 TRBV20-1 . CSASPPEGGQETQYF TGCAGTGCTAGCCCCCCCGAGGGGGGACAAGAGACCCAGTACTTC
few TRBJ2-1 TRBV7-9 . CASRPGGKTYNEQFF TGTGCCAGCAGGCCGGGGGGCAAAACCTACAATGAGCAGTTCTTC
. TRBJ2-2 TRBV24-1 . CATSGPGGSGELFF TGTGCCACCAGTGGGCCAGGGGGGTCCGGGGAGCTGTTTTTT